This is a list of T cell receptor beta chains from one sample in a study of shared clonotypes between healthy human individuals. Assay used: immunoSEQ multiplex PCR; TCRdb lists only in-frame clones, some missing. The sample has millions of clones, just over 90% seen once; the top ten hold over 0.12%. Sequencing was done on a sample of naive CD4+ T cells sorted from blood. Receptors originate from a man between 18 and 35 years old in good health. The CDR3 runs from the conserved cysteine through the conserved F or W. Fields, in order: clone size, J gene, D gene, V gene, CDR3 protein, CDR3 DNA. A D gene is named only where the DNA matches it firmly. Clone size appears in some rows only: once, few, many, or a class for an expanded clone.

NA | TRBJ2-5 | NA | TRBV15 | CATSREPGAQTQYF | TGTGCCACCAGCAGAGAACCGGGGGCTCAGACCCAGTACTTC
NA | TRBJ2-5 | TRBD2 | TRBV5-1 | CASSPTSGREETQYF | TGCGCCAGCAGCCCCACTAGCGGGAGGGAGGAGACCCAGTACTTC
NA | TRBJ2-5 | TRBD2 | TRBV5-4 | CASSKTSGTQETQYF | TGTGCCAGCAGTAAGACTAGCGGGACCCAAGAGACCCAGTACTTC
NA | TRBJ2-7 | TRBD1 | TRBV10-3 | CAISETGGSYEQYF | TGTGCCATCAGTGAAACAGGGGGAAGCTACGAGCAGTACTTC
NA | TRBJ2-1 | TRBD2 | TRBV7-2 | CASSLAAPSGLAGAYNEQFF | TGTGCCAGCAGCTTAGCGGCCCCCTCTGGACTAGCGGGAGCCTACAATGAGCAGTTCTTC
NA | TRBJ1-3 | NA | TRBV6-6 | CASSYSTGFAIYF | TGTGCCAGCAGTTACTCGACGGGATTCGCCATATATTTT
NA | TRBJ2-7 | TRBD1 | TRBV7-8 | CASSYIPGTGSYEQYF | TGTGCCAGCAGCTATATTCCCGGGACAGGGTCCTACGAGCAGTACTTC
few | TRBJ1-1 | NA | TRBV5-4 | CASSLERVNTEAFF | TGTGCCAGCAGCTTGGAGCGGGTGAACACTGAAGCTTTCTTT
NA | TRBJ1-4 | NA | TRBV6-5 | CASSTAQGPAKLFF | TGTGCCAGCAGCACAGCTCAAGGACCTGCAAAACTGTTTTTT
NA | TRBJ1-2 | NA | TRBV5-4 | CASSLEGGNYGYTF | TGTGCCAGCAGCCTGGAGGGCGGAAACTATGGCTACACCTTC
few | TRBJ1-5 | NA | TRBV29-1 | CSVGVGGDQPQHF | TGCAGCGTTGGGGTAGGCGGGGATCAGCCCCAGCATTTT
NA | TRBJ2-7 | NA | TRBV6-5 | CASRYSGEQYF | TGTGCCAGCAGGTATAGTGGCGAGCAGTACTTC
NA | TRBJ2-3 | TRBD1 | TRBV5-4 | CASRRTGVDTQYF | TGTGCCAGCAGGCGGACAGGGGTGGATACGCAGTATTTT
once | TRBJ1-6 | NA | TRBV5-6 | CASSLMGADSSPLHF | TGTGCCAGCAGCTTGATGGGGGCTGATAGTTCACCCCTCCACTTT
NA | TRBJ2-2 | NA | TRBV5-1 | CASSLVGYDTGELFF | TGCGCCAGCAGCTTGGTCGGGTATGACACCGGGGAGCTGTTTTTT
NA | TRBJ2-7 | NA | TRBV28 | CASSTELGEQYF | TGTGCCAGCAGTACGGAGCTGGGGGAGCAGTACTTC
NA | TRBJ1-2 | TRBD1 | TRBV6-4 | CASSRDRGLSGYTF | TGTGCCAGCAGCAGGGACAGGGGGCTGTCCGGCTACACCTTC
NA | TRBJ1-5 | NA | TRBV15 | CATSPPETPINQPQHF | TGTGCCACCTCCCCCCCAGAAACCCCAATCAATCAGCCCCAGCATTTT
NA | TRBJ2-3 | TRBD2 | TRBV6-6 | CASSQGLADRNTQYF | TGTGCCAGCAGTCAGGGACTAGCGGACCGGAATACGCAGTATTTT
NA | TRBJ2-5 | NA | TRBV10-3 | CAISDLGKGGKETQYF | TGTGCCATCAGTGATCTCGGGAAGGGGGGCAAGGAGACCCAGTACTTC